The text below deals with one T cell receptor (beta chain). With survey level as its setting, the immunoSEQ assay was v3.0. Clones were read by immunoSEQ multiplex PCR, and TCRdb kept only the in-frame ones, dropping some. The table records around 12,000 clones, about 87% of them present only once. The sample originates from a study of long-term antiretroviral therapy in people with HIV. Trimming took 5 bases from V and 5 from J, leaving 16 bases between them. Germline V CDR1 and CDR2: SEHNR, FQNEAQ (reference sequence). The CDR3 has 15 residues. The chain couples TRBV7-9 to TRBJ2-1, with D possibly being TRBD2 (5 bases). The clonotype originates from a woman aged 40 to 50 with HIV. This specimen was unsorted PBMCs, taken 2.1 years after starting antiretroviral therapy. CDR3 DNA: TGTGCCAGCAGCCCGAGTGAGACTACTGACAATGAGCAGTTCTTC. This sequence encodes CASSPSETTDNEQFF.